The 5 T cell receptor beta chains reported below all come from one sample, sequenced in a study of blood T cell repertoires in COVID-19. Sequencing was performed with immunoSEQ multiplex PCR; in TCRdb, only in-frame clones are kept and a portion is missing. The sample yields over 600,000 clones, approximately 90% seen once. The sample consisted of peripheral blood. These receptors all come from a young woman with acute or convalescent COVID-19.

The CDR3 sequence: CASSSPQFANYGYTF. The CDR3 region has the DNA TGTGCCAGTAGTTCCCCCCAGTTTGCTAACTATGGCTACACCTTC. This chain connects TRBV19 to TRBJ1-2; no reliable D call. This CDR3 region has 15 residues. V lost 5 bases, J lost 0 bases, and 13 bases lay in between. CDR1 is LNHDA, CDR2 SQIVND, per germline (reference sequence).

Note on this clone: The sample has other DNA sequences that encode this CDR3 too. The rearrangement links TRBV12-3 or TRBV12-4 to TRBJ1-2; D is undetermined. The CDR3 spans 11 residues. V lost 4 bases to trimming and J lost 5 bases, with 5 bases between them. The CDR3 loop is CASSSGYGYTF. In DNA, the CDR3 is TGTGCCAGCAGTTCGGGGTATGGCTACACCTTC.

The CDR3 is CASNLDRNTEAFF. The DNA for the CDR3 is TGTGCCAGCAACCTCGACAGGAACACTGAAGCTTTCTTT. The chain is built from TRBV2 and TRBJ1-1, with a tentative D call TRBD1 (5 bases). With 7 bases removed from V and 1 base from J, the gap between germline ends came to 10 bases. Germline lookup yields CDR1 SNHLY and CDR2 FYNNEI. This CDR3 has 13 amino acids.

The gene calls are TRBV2 and TRBJ1-6; TRBD1 is a possible D gene (5 bases). Trimming took off 11 bases at V and 7 bases at J, with 15 bases between the two ends. Germline V CDR1 and CDR2: SNHLY, FYNNEI. The CDR3 loop spans 13 amino acids. The CDR3 protein is CAAKGLENSPLHF. The DNA for the CDR3 is TGTGCCGCGAAGGGGCTCGAGAATTCACCCCTCCACTTT.

The chain joins TRBV4-3 to TRBJ1-2, with D unresolved. Germline V gene sequence: CDR1 LGHNA, CDR2 YSLEER. The CDR3 has 13 residues. Trimming took 3 bases from V and 4 from J, leaving 9 bases between them. In DNA form, the CDR3 reads TGCGCCAGCAGCCAGGAGGGTCTCTATGGCTACACCTTC. Amino acids: CASSQEGLYGYTF.